Listed below are T cell receptor beta chains from one sample, sequenced in a study of blood T cells in healthy people across ages. MiXCR, run by TCRdb on the 5' RACE reads, gives a single entry per CDR3 protein. The sample includes 500,000 to 700,000 distinct CDR3 sequences, roughly 31% of them seen just once. Material: blood. Source of these receptors: a woman older than 75 in good health. Each CDR3 is given with its conserved first and last residue. D genes are given only for firm matches. Only some rows state a clone size, as once, few, many or a class for expanded clones.

TRBJ1-1,-,TRBV10-3,-,CAISESTGDSTEAFF,TGTGCCATCAGTGAATCTACGGGGGACTCGACTGAAGCTTTCTTT
TRBJ2-3,-,TRBV4-1,-,CASSLSGRASTDTQYF,TGCGCCAGCAGCCTGTCGGGACGGGCTAGCACAGATACGCAGTATTTT
TRBJ1-1,-,TRBV3-1,-,CASSQARGVGTEAFF,TGTGCCAGCAGCCAAGCACGGGGGGTGGGCACTGAAGCTTTCTTT
TRBJ2-7,many,TRBV18,-,CASSPPAGPYEQYF,TGTGCCAGCTCACCACCGGCCGGGCCCTACGAGCAGTACTTC
TRBJ2-1,once,TRBV12-3/TRBV12-4,-,CASSFRIGSYNEQFF,TGTGCCAGCAGTTTTAGAATTGGCTCCTACAATGAGCAGTTCTTC
TRBJ1-6,-,TRBV5-1,-,CASSLPDNSPLHF,TGCGCCAGCAGCTTGCCCGATAATTCACCCCTCCACTTT
TRBJ1-4,few,TRBV9,TRBD1,CASSVQTGATNEKLFF,TGTGCCAGCAGCGTGCAGACAGGGGCAACTAATGAAAAACTGTTTTTT
TRBJ2-7,-,TRBV7-2,TRBD1,CASSFLTGTYEQYF,TGTGCCAGCAGCTTCCTGACAGGGACCTACGAGCAGTACTTC
TRBJ1-1,few,TRBV12-3/TRBV12-4,TRBD1,CASSLVGTGTAFF,TGTGCCAGCAGTTTAGTAGGGACAGGGACAGCTTTCTTT
TRBJ2-3,-,TRBV7-2,TRBD2,CASSLTGGDTGTQYF,TGTGCCAGCAGCTTGACGGGAGGGGACACAGGTACGCAGTATTTT
TRBJ2-6,many,TRBV27,-,CASRRNRASGANVLTF,TGTGCCAGCAGACGGAATCGGGCGTCTGGGGCCAACGTCCTGACTTTC
TRBJ1-1,once,TRBV5-1,-,CASSLAWMGGAGGTEAFF,TGCGCCAGCAGCTTGGCCTGGATGGGGGGCGCAGGAGGGACTGAAGCTTTCTTT
TRBJ2-3,-,TRBV9,TRBD1,CASSWNDRGPRTDTQYF,TGTGCCAGCAGCTGGAACGACAGGGGCCCTCGCACAGATACGCAGTATTTT
TRBJ2-7,few,TRBV6-2/TRBV6-3,-,CASSSSGSIRYF,TGTGCCAGCAGTTCCTCGGGGTCGATCAGGTACTTC
TRBJ2-3,many,TRBV11-1,-,CASSLAEGNAQYF,TGTGCCAGCAGCTTAGCGGAGGGAAATGCGCAGTATTTT
TRBJ1-2,few,TRBV30,-,CAWSALDSGGYTF,TGTGCCTGGAGTGCCTTGGACTCGGGGGGCTACACCTTC
TRBJ2-3,-,TRBV9,-,CVSSFRQGLTDTQYF,TGTGTCAGCAGCTTCCGGCAGGGTCTGACAGATACGCAGTATTTT
TRBJ1-1,many,TRBV5-1,-,CASSLAGANTEAFF,TGCGCCAGCAGCTTAGCAGGGGCGAACACTGAAGCTTTCTTT
TRBJ2-7,few,TRBV7-6,-,CASSSGGAYEQYF,TGTGCCAGCAGCTCAGGTGGTGCCTACGAGCAGTACTTC
TRBJ1-1,many,TRBV6-6,-,CASTPQGKAEAFF,TGTGCCAGCACCCCGCAGGGGAAAGCTGAAGCTTTCTTT
TRBJ2-7,many,TRBV5-5,TRBD1,CASSLDGTGRSYEQYF,TGTGCCAGCAGCTTGGACGGGACAGGGAGGTCCTACGAGCAGTACTTC
TRBJ2-1,many,TRBV5-1,TRBD1,CASTQGANEQFF,TGCGCCAGCACACAGGGGGCCAATGAGCAGTTCTTC
TRBJ2-1,many,TRBV7-6,-,CASSSPAGRYSYNEQFF,TGTGCCAGCAGCTCACCCGCCGGCCGGTACTCCTACAATGAGCAGTTCTTC
TRBJ1-2,few,TRBV5-5,-,CASSDQGWRGYTF,TGTGCCAGCAGCGACCAGGGGTGGCGGGGCTACACCTTC
TRBJ1-1,-,TRBV7-8,-,CASSLQQGNTEAFF,TGTGCCAGCAGCTTACAACAGGGGAACACTGAAGCTTTCTTT
TRBJ2-2,-,TRBV10-3,TRBD1,CAIASGQGGTGELFF,TGTGCCATCGCCAGTGGACAGGGGGGCACCGGGGAGCTGTTTTTT
TRBJ1-6,-,TRBV4-1,TRBD1,CASSQEVTGLTPLHF,TGCGCCAGCAGCCAAGAAGTGACAGGGCTTACACCCCTCCACTTT
TRBJ2-7,many,TRBV30,-,CAWSAGPPTNYEQYF,TGTGCCTGGAGTGCGGGGCCACCCACTAACTACGAGCAGTACTTC
TRBJ1-2,many,TRBV11-2,-,CASSPGRGYTF,TGTGCCAGCAGCCCCGGCCGGGGCTACACCTTC
TRBJ1-1,many,TRBV20-1,TRBD1,CSAETGADEAFF,TGCAGTGCTGAGACAGGGGCGGATGAAGCTTTCTTT
TRBJ2-1,-,TRBV20-1,TRBD2,CSALPGNGRVKNEQFF,TGCAGTGCCCTCCCAGGCAACGGGAGGGTCAAGAATGAGCAGTTCTTC
TRBJ1-4,few,TRBV2,-,CASSDNRRELFF,TGTGCCAGCAGTGACAATAGGCGGGAACTGTTTTTT
TRBJ1-2,-,TRBV20-1,-,CSADVSGGYGYTF,TGCAGTGCCGATGTCTCAGGCGGCTATGGCTACACCTTC
TRBJ2-3,many,TRBV10-3,-,CAISWVSQSTDTQYF,TGTGCCATCTCCTGGGTTAGCCAGAGCACAGATACGCAGTATTTT
TRBJ1-5,many,TRBV12-3/TRBV12-4,TRBD1,CASSTWTGGNQPQHF,TGTGCCAGCAGTACCTGGACAGGGGGGAATCAGCCCCAGCATTTT
TRBJ1-2,-,TRBV2,-,CASSDHGRGGSSNYGYTF,TGTGCCAGCAGTGATCACGGGAGGGGGGGATCTTCTAACTATGGCTACACCTTC
TRBJ2-3,once,TRBV6-1,-,CASAIQHTDTQYF,TGTGCCAGCGCGATACAGCACACAGATACGCAGTATTTT
TRBJ2-1,-,TRBV20-1,-,CSAKLRRPPYNEQFF,TGCAGTGCTAAGCTCAGACGCCCTCCCTACAATGAGCAGTTCTTC
TRBJ2-1,many,TRBV27,-,CASSLGLWDEQFF,TGTGCCAGCAGTTTAGGGCTTTGGGATGAGCAGTTCTTC
TRBJ2-7,-,TRBV7-2,-,CASSFSSESSYNEQYF,TGTGCCAGCAGCTTTTCTAGCGAAAGCTCCTACAATGAGCAGTACTTC
TRBJ1-1,-,TRBV6-1,-,CASSEPTGWNTEAFF,TGTGCCAGCAGTGAACCCACAGGGTGGAACACTGAAGCTTTCTTT
TRBJ1-2,-,TRBV7-2,TRBD1,CASNRRDSYGYTF,TGTGCCAGCAACCGCCGGGACAGCTATGGCTACACCTTC
TRBJ1-1,few,TRBV20-1,TRBD1,CSAHQGDSEAFF,TGCAGTGCTCATCAGGGGGACAGTGAAGCTTTCTTT
TRBJ1-5,-,TRBV10-3,TRBD1,CAIGEQGVDQPQHF,TGTGCCATCGGTGAACAGGGGGTCGATCAGCCCCAGCATTTT
TRBJ1-5,-,TRBV5-6,-,CASSLAFIALRGGNQPQHF,TGTGCCAGCAGCTTGGCCTTCATCGCGCTCAGGGGAGGGAATCAGCCCCAGCATTTT
TRBJ2-7,-,TRBV3-1,-,CASSQWQGSSYEQYF,TGTGCCAGCAGCCAATGGCAGGGGAGCTCCTACGAGCAGTACTTC
TRBJ1-1,-,TRBV30,-,CAWSVTWTEAFF,TGTGCCTGGAGTGTAACGTGGACTGAAGCTTTCTTT
TRBJ2-7,many,TRBV7-2,TRBD1,CASSQGTGTDEQYF,TGTGCCAGCAGCCAGGGGACAGGGACGGACGAGCAGTACTTC
TRBJ2-1,few,TRBV25-1,-,CASRAPGHLYEQFF,TGTGCCAGCAGGGCCCCGGGACACCTCTACGAGCAGTTCTTC
TRBJ2-3,-,TRBV5-6,-,CASTIEVRGSTDTQYF,TGTGCCAGCACCATTGAGGTTCGGGGTAGCACAGATACGCAGTATTTT
TRBJ1-2,many,TRBV12-3/TRBV12-4,TRBD1,CASQTGGGDGYTF,TGTGCCAGTCAAACAGGGGGCGGCGATGGCTACACCTTC
TRBJ2-3,few,TRBV7-8,-,CASSNRVDTQYF,TGTGCCAGCAGCAACCGGGTAGATACGCAGTATTTT
TRBJ2-7,-,TRBV30,TRBD2,CAWSVGGASYNEQYF,TGTGCCTGGAGTGTCGGGGGGGCGTCTTACAATGAGCAGTACTTC